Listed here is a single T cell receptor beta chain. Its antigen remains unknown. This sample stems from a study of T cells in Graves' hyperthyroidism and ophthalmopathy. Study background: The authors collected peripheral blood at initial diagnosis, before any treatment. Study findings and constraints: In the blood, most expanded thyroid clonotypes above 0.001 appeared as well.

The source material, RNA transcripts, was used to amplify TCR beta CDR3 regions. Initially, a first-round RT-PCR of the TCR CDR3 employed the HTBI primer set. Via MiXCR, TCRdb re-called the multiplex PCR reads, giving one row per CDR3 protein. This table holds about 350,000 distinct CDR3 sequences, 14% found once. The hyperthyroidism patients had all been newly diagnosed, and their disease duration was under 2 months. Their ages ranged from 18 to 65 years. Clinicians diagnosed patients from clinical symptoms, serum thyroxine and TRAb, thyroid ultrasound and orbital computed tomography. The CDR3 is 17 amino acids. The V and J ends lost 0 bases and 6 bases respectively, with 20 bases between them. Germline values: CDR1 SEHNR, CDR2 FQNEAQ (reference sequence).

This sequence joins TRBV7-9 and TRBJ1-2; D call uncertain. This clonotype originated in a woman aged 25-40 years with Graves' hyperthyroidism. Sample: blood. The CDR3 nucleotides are TGTGCCAGCAGCTTAGCGGGTTCCGGGCCACCTCTACATGGCTACACCTTC. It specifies CASSLAGSGPPLHGYTF. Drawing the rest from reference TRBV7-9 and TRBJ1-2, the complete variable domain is DTGVSQNPRHKITKRGQNVTFRCDPISEHNRLYWYRQTLGQGPEFLTYFQNEAQLEKSRLLSDRFSAERPKGSFSTLEIQRTEQGDSAMYLCASSLAGSGPPLHGYTFGSGTRLTVV.